This passage covers 28 T cell receptor beta chains from one sample sequenced in a study of blood T cell repertoires in COVID-19. Only in-frame clones appear in the TCRdb table, and some are missing; sequencing was by immunoSEQ multiplex PCR. Among roughly 160,000 clones listed, 85% to 90% were seen once. The specimen sequenced was peripheral blood. The receptors shown here come from a woman aged 80 or over with COVID-19, enrolled during active disease.

The chain couples TRBV7-2 to TRBJ1-1, with 11 bases identical to TRBD1. The CDR3 is 17 amino acids. The V gene's germline CDR1 is SGHTA and CDR2 FQGNSA. V lost 5 bases and J lost 0; bases outside the gene matches: 8. CDR3 sequence: CASSPGTGGGLNTEAFF. The CDR3 bases are TGTGCCAGCAGCCCCGGGACAGGGGGGGGATTGAACACTGAAGCTTTCTTT. The full variable domain, its missing parts supplied by reference TRBV7-2 and TRBJ1-1, is GAGVSQSPSNKVTEKGKDVELRCDPISGHTALYWYRQSLGQGLEFLIYFQGNSAPDKSGLPSDRFSAERTGGSVSTLTIQRTQQEDSAVYLCASSPGTGGGLNTEAFFGQGTRLTVV.

The chain recombines TRBV28 with TRBJ1-1; D remains unclear. CDR1 is MDHEN and CDR2 is SYDVKM in the germline V gene. The CDR3 runs 16 residues. V was shortened by 4 bases and J by 1 base, with 16 bases between the two germline ends. CDR3 in amino acids: CASSSPTRGSNTEAFF. Here the CDR3 DNA reads TGTGCCAGCAGTTCACCTACGAGAGGATCGAACACTGAAGCTTTCTTT.

CDR3 sequence (DNA): TGTGCCACCAGTGATTTAAGGGAGGGCTACACCTTC. Residues: CATSDLREGYTF. The chain links TRBV24-1 to TRBJ1-2; D gene ambiguous. The length of the CDR3 is 12 residues. The ends were cut back, 1 base at V and 8 bases at J, with 7 bases in the middle. Germline V lookup: CDR1 KGHDR, CDR2 SFDVKD.

The chain couples TRBV5-1 to TRBJ1-2; 7 bases match TRBD1. The CDR3 is 14 residues long. The V gene's germline CDR1 is SGHRS and CDR2 YFSETQ. Unmatched junction bases numbered 4, after V lost 4 bases and J lost 1 base. The CDR3 here is CASSPGTDNYGYTF. The DNA of the CDR3 is TGCGCCAGCAGCCCGGGGACAGATAACTATGGCTACACCTTC.

This sequence joins TRBV29-1 and TRBJ2-3, with 7 bases identical to TRBD1. Germline V gene sequence: CDR1 SQVTM, CDR2 ANQGSEA. This CDR3 has 16 amino acids. Trimming cost V 2 bases and J 1 base; bases outside gene matches: 9. As DNA, the CDR3 is TGCAGCGTTGAAACAATTAATACAGGGGGCACAGATACGCAGTATTTT. Its translation is CSVETINTGGTDTQYF.

The CDR3 reads CASSTGGRYGYTF. CDR3 bases: TGTGCCAGCAGCACAGGGGGACGATATGGCTACACCTTC. The chain couples TRBV28 to TRBJ1-2; TRBD1 matches at 8 bases. Looked up from germline, CDR1 is MDHEN and CDR2 is SYDVKM. The CDR3 has 13 amino acids. J gave up 5 bases and V 6 bases, and 5 bases lay outside the gene matches.

This chain connects TRBV28 to TRBJ2-7, with a tentative D call TRBD2 (5 bases). CDR1 MDHEN and CDR2 SYDVKM come from the germline V gene. V was shortened by 7 bases and J by 3 bases, with 25 bases between the two germline ends. This CDR3 has 17 residues. CDR3 bases: TGTGCCAGCACCTCCCCCTCCCTCGACGCGGCGGGCTACGAGCAGTACTTC. This encodes CASTSPSLDAAGYEQYF.

The chain employs TRBV19 and TRBJ1-4, with TRBD1 identical over 12 bases. This CDR3 is built from 15 residues. With 5 bases clipped from V and 7 bases from J, the junction kept 5 bases outside the gene matches. Germline-derived CDR1 and CDR2 are LNHDA and SQIVND (reference sequence). Here the CDR3 reads CASSAGTGGGEKLFF. CDR3 nucleotides: TGTGCCAGTAGTGCAGGGACAGGGGGCGGTGAAAAACTGTTTTTT.

The V gene is TRBV19, the J gene TRBJ2-1, with 8 bases fitting TRBD1. Trimming at V came to 1 base and at J to 4 bases, leaving 9 bases not matched to a gene. This CDR3 is 17 amino acids long. Germline-derived CDR1 and CDR2 are LNHDA and SQIVND (reference sequence). For the CDR3, the DNA is TGTGCCAGTAGTATAGCGAGGAGGACAGGGTTATACAATGAGCAGTTCTTC. It encodes CASSIARRTGLYNEQFF. The entire variable domain, with the rest obtained from reference TRBV19 and TRBJ2-1, is as follows: DGGITQSPKYLFRKEGQNVTLSCEQNLNHDAMYWYRQDPGQGLRLIYYSQIVNDFQKGDIAEGYSVSREKKESFPLTVTSAQKNPTAFYLCASSIARRTGLYNEQFFGPGTRLTVL.

V and J are TRBV9 and TRBJ2-5; D uncertain. The germline V and J ends were trimmed by 0 bases and 5 bases, with 14 bases remaining between them. The CDR3 has 15 residues. Germline CDR1 reads SGDLS; CDR2 reads YYNGEE. The DNA for the CDR3 is TGTGCCAGCAGCGTAGTTGCCGGTATTAAGGAGACCCAGTACTTC. It is translated as CASSVVAGIKETQYF. The full variable domain, with the rest looked up from reference TRBV9 and TRBJ2-5, is DSGVTQTPKHLITATGQRVTLRCSPRSGDLSVYWYQQSLDQGLQFLIQYYNGEERAKGNILERFSAQQFPDLHSELNLSSLELGDSALYFCASSVVAGIKETQYFGPGTRLLVL.

The chain recombines TRBV15 with TRBJ1-6, with D unclear. CDR1 LNHNV and CDR2 YYDKDF come from the germline V gene (reference sequence). This CDR3 has 15 amino acids. The V gene lost 0 bases and the J gene lost 13 bases, with 16 bases spanning the gap. The CDR3 here is CATSREKRGIEPLHF. In nucleotides, the CDR3 is TGTGCCACCAGCAGAGAAAAGAGAGGGATCGAGCCCCTCCACTTT.

The V and J genes are TRBV19 and TRBJ1-1; perhaps TRBD1 as D (6 bases). Trimming took 6 bases from V and 6 from J, leaving 14 bases between them. This CDR3 spans 13 amino acids. Germline V gives CDR1 LNHDA, CDR2 SQIVND (reference sequence). CDR3 protein: CASRGRDNAEAFF. CDR3 nucleotide sequence: TGTGCCAGTAGAGGCAGGGACAACGCTGAAGCTTTCTTT.

The chain employs TRBV3-1 (or the pseudogene TRBV3-2) and TRBJ1-1, with 7 bases identical to TRBD1. CDR3 length: 14 amino acids. Germline CDR1 LGHDT, CDR2 YNNKEL (reference sequence). V dropped 4 bases and J dropped 6; count of bases not matched to a gene: 8. Written as DNA, the CDR3 is TGTGCCAGCAGCCTTAAGACAGGGAGGCCTGAAGCTTTCTTT. The encoded protein is CASSLKTGRPEAFF.

About this clone itself: Different DNA sequences within this sample yield the same CDR3. V and J are TRBV13 and TRBJ2-5; D ambiguous. The CDR3 contains 11 residues. Germline V gene lookup returns CDR1 PRHDT and CDR2 FYEKMQ (reference sequence). Trimming cost V 5 bases and J 1 base, with 2 bases left between them. Here the CDR3 reads CASSLQETQYF. The CDR3 DNA reads as TGTGCCAGCAGCCTCCAAGAGACCCAGTACTTC.

This sequence joins TRBV5-1 and TRBJ2-5; tentatively, D is TRBD2 (6 bases). The V end was cut by 0 bases, the J end by 7 bases, with 13 bases between. The CDR3 contains 14 residues. Germline CDR1 is SGHRS and CDR2 is YFSETQ. CDR3 sequence (DNA): TGCGCCAGCAGCTTGGGGACTATTAAAGCGACCCAGTACTTC. This codes for CASSLGTIKATQYF.

This chain uses TRBV5-6 with TRBJ1-6; 7 nucleotides align to TRBD1. Germline assignment: CDR1 SGHDT and CDR2 YYEEEE. J lost 5 bases, V lost 4 bases, and 9 bases had no gene match. The CDR3 is 16 residues long. DNA for the CDR3: TGTGCCAGCAGCAGGGGGCCGGGAGGGAATAATTCACCCCTCCACTTT. Translation: CASSRGPGGNNSPLHF.

The CDR3 protein is CASSPDWGTSGRTSEQYF. CDR3 DNA: TGTGCCAGCAGCCCCGATTGGGGGACTAGCGGGAGAACTAGTGAGCAGTACTTC. The rearrangement joins TRBV6-2 or TRBV6-3 to TRBJ2-7; 14 nucleotides line up with TRBD2. The V and J ends lost 6 bases and 7 bases, in that order; junction bases with no gene match: 17. This CDR3 contains 18 residues. Germline V gene data show CDR1 as MNHEY and CDR2 as SVGEGT.

The J gene is TRBJ2-5, the V gene TRBV7-9, with 11 bases aligning to TRBD1. V lost 5 bases and J lost 4; bases outside the gene matches: 6. Per the germline V gene, CDR1 is SEHNR and CDR2 is FQNEAQ (reference sequence). The length of the CDR3 is 15 residues. The CDR3 here is CASSGRTGGIETQYF. The CDR3 DNA reads TGTGCCAGCAGCGGACGGACAGGGGGCATAGAGACCCAGTACTTC.

This clone was observed a handful of times. The chain recombines TRBV9 with TRBJ2-3; D ambiguous. This CDR3 is 12 amino acids long. The germline gives CDR1 SGDLS, CDR2 YYNGEE. V was clipped by 0 bases and J by 5 bases, with 4 bases between them. The CDR3 bases are TGTGCCAGCAGCGTAGGACTAGATACGCAGTATTTT. This sequence encodes CASSVGLDTQYF.

The rearrangement links TRBV10-3 to TRBJ2-7; 11 bases match TRBD2. Germline CDR1 reads ENHRY; CDR2 reads SYGVKD. Trimming took 5 bases from V and 6 from J; bases not matched to a gene: 9. The CDR3 runs 15 residues. CDR3 nucleotide sequence: TGTGCCATCAGTCCGGTAGCGGGAGGGGGGTCCGAGCAGTACTTC. Residues: CAISPVAGGGSEQYF.

This clone was observed a handful of times. The V gene is TRBV28, the J gene TRBJ1-4; the D is unclear. Per germline, CDR1 MDHEN and CDR2 SYDVKM. The ends were cut back, 1 base at V and 0 bases at J, with 9 bases in the middle. The CDR3 contains 16 residues. The CDR3 region has the DNA TGTGCCAGCAGTTTATCACCAGAGGCAACTAATGAAAAACTGTTTTTT. Translated, it gives CASSLSPEATNEKLFF.

This sequence joins TRBV5-8 and TRBJ1-4; the D gene is possibly TRBD1 (5 bases). Trimming shortened V by 5 bases and J by 8 bases, and 19 bases separated the two germline ends. Germline loops: CDR1 SGHTS, CDR2 YDEGEE. The CDR3 covers 15 residues. The CDR3 DNA sequence: TGTGCCAGCAGTCTGGCGGGGCTCAAGGGAGAAAAACTGTTTTTT. Its translation: CASSLAGLKGEKLFF.

The rearrangement joins TRBV7-2 to TRBJ2-5, with TRBD2 as a possible D gene (6 bases). V lost 3 bases, J lost 5 bases, and 19 bases lay in between. Per germline, CDR1 SGHTA and CDR2 FQGNSA. The CDR3 has 16 residues. Here the CDR3 reads CASSFLTPGEVETQYF. The DNA for the CDR3 is TGTGCCAGCAGCTTCCTAACCCCGGGGGAGGTGGAGACCCAGTACTTC.

This clone was observed a handful of times. CDR3 in DNA: TGTGCCAGCAGCCGTCTCGGGACAGGGGTTTCACCCCTCCACTTT. This sequence encodes CASSRLGTGVSPLHF. This chain connects TRBV5-4 to TRBJ1-6, with TRBD1 matching over 10 bases. This CDR3 region has 15 residues. V was pared by 4 bases and J by 9 bases, with 7 bases of the junction left unmatched. The V gene's germline CDR1 is SGHNT and CDR2 YYREEE (reference sequence).

This chain joins TRBV5-1 and TRBJ1-4; 7 bases are shared with TRBD1. V was pared by 3 bases and J by 6 bases, with 8 bases of the junction left unmatched. The germline gives CDR1 SGHRS, CDR2 YFSETQ. This CDR3 spans 15 amino acids. The CDR3 spells CASSSGTVEDEKLFF. The CDR3 bases are TGCGCCAGCAGCTCCGGGACAGTAGAGGATGAAAAACTGTTTTTT.

The V call is TRBV6-6, the J call TRBJ1-5; maybe TRBD1 (5 bases). CDR3 length equals 12 residues. Per the germline V gene, CDR1 is MNHNY and CDR2 is SVGAGI (reference sequence). Trimming stripped 7 bases from V and 10 bases from J, with 14 bases between. The CDR3 reads CASIAGPPPQHF. The CDR3 DNA reads TGTGCCAGCATCGCGGGACCTCCTCCCCAGCATTTT.

V gene TRBV6-6 combines with J gene TRBJ1-1; tentatively, D is TRBD1 (5 bases). Germline CDR1 is MNHNY and CDR2 is SVGAGI (reference sequence). Trimming left V 6 bases short and J 5 bases short, with 16 bases between. The CDR3 length is 14 residues. CDR3 protein: CASSQGGVGTEAFF. The CDR3 DNA reads as TGTGCCAGCAGCCAAGGAGGGGTCGGAACTGAAGCTTTCTTT.

The chain links TRBV6-5 to TRBJ2-5; D is undetermined. Trimming cost V 7 bases and J 5 bases, with 8 bases left between them. There are 11 residues in the CDR3. Germline values: CDR1 MNHEY, CDR2 SVGAGI. Written as DNA, the CDR3 is TGTGCCAGCACTCTTTCGGAGACCCAGTACTTC. Amino acid sequence: CASTLSETQYF.